This T cell receptor beta chain was sequenced for a study of cytotoxic CD8 clonotypes in ibrutinib-treated CLL. Across the whole study: The samples contained 260,000 or so productive templates on average. They also contained an average of about 94,000 productive rearrangements.

Assay: immunoSEQ multiplex PCR; the TCRdb copy retains only in-frame clones and omits some. The sample includes about 130,000 clones, around three quarters seen only once; the top ten take more than 10%. This clone was seen only once. What it binds is unknown. The CDR3 contains 17 residues. Findings and limits, study-wide: Circulating CD8+ T-cell counts were tracked by baseline clonality, which exceeded that of age-matched healthy donors.

This TCR was recovered from a human donor with chronic lymphocytic leukemia. V and J are TRBV21-1 and TRBJ2-7; TRBD1, the table's D call, lacks a check against the DNA. TRBV21-1 is marked as a pseudogene. This material consisted of PBMCs, taken after 12 months of ibrutinib treatment. CDR3 region: CASSKASWTGAWYEQYF. The CDR3 nucleotides read TGTGCCAGCAGCAAAGCTTCTTGGACAGGGGCTTGGTACGAGCAGTACTTC.